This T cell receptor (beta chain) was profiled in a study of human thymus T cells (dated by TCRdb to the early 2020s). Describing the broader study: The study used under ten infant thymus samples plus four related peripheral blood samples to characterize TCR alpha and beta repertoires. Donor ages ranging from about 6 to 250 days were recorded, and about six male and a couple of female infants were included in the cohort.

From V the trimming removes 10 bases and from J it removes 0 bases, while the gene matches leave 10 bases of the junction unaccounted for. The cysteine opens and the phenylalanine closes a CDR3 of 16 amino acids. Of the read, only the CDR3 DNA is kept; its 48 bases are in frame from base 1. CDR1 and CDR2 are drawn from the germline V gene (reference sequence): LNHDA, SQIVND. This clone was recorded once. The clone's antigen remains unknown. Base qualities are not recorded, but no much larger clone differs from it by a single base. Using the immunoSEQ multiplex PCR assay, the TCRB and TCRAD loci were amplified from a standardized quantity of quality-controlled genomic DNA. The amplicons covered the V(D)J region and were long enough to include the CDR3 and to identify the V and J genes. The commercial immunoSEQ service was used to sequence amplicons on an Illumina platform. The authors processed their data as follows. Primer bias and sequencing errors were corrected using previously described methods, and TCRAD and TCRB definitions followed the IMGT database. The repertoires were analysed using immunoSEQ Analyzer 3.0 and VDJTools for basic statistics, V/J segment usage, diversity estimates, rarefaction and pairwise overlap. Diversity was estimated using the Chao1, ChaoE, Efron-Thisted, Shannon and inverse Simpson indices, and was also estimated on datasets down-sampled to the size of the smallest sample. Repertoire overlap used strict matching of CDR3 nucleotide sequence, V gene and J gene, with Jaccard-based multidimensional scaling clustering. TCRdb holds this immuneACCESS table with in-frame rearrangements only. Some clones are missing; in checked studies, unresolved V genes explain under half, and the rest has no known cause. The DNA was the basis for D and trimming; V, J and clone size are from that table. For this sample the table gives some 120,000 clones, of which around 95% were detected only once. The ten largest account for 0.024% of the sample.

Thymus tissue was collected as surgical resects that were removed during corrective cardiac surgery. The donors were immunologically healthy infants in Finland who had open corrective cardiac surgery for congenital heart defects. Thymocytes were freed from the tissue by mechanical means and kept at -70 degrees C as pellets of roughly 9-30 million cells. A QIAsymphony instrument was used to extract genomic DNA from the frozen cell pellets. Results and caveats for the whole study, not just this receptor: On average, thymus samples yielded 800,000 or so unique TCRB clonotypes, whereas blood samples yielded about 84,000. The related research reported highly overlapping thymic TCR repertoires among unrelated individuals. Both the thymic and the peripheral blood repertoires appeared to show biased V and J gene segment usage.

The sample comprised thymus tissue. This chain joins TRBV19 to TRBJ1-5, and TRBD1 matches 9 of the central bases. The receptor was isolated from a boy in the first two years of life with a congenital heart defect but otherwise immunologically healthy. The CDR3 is CATQTGGTYSNQPQHF. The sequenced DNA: TGTGCCACCCAGACAGGGGGAACATATAGCAATCAGCCCCAGCATTTT.